This T cell receptor beta chain was recorded in a study of T cells in localized non-small cell lung cancer. This clone was counted between two and nine times. Its antigen is not identified. Sequencing was performed with immunoSEQ multiplex PCR; in TCRdb, only in-frame clones are kept and a portion is missing. The profile covers a few thousand clones, with 25% to 35% appearing a single time and about 12% taken by the ten largest. Study results and limitations: Sequencing was restricted to one tumor region; therefore, heterogeneity remains possible.

Per the germline V gene, CDR1 is WSHSY and CDR2 is SAAADI. The CDR3 is made up of 15 amino acids. Unmatched junction bases numbered 8, after V lost 6 bases and J lost 4 bases. The V and J genes are TRBV10-2 and TRBJ1-3, with 8 bases identical to TRBD1. The specimen was lung tumor tissue, collected before any cancer treatment. The sequence derives from a woman between 35 and 70 years old with stage I lung adenocarcinoma. The CDR3 loop is CASRRTGTAGNTIYF. The DNA for the CDR3 is TGCGCCAGCAGGAGGACAGGGACGGCGGGAAACACCATATATTTT.